These T cell receptor beta chains were read from a single sample in a study of regulatory T cells in long-lasting Graves disease. TCRdb reanalysed the multiplex PCR reads using MiXCR and keeps one entry per CDR3 protein. Among 500,000 or so distinct CDR3 sequences, roughly 17% were seen once, and the ten largest hold less than 15%. These data are also associated with another study on T cells in Graves' hyperthyroidism and ophthalmopathy.

Here the sequenced sample was peripheral blood mononuclear cells (PBMCs), taken at new diagnosis, from a patient treated with antithyroid drugs. The receptors here all came from a man aged 40-55 years with Graves disease. The CDR3 runs from the conserved cysteine through the conserved F or W. A D gene is named only where the DNA matches it firmly. Clone size is shown for a subset of rows, as once, few, many or a class of expanded clone.

V,J,D,size,CDR3,DNA
TRBV28,TRBJ2-1,TRBD2,many,CASSLGPGLAAVDEQFF,TGTGCCAGCAGTTTAGGCCCGGGACTAGCGGCGGTGGATGAGCAGTTCTTC
TRBV6-2/TRBV6-3,TRBJ2-7,TRBD1,-,CASSYPRQGALEQYF,TGTGCCAGCAGTTACCCTAGACAGGGGGCCCTCGAGCAGTACTTC
TRBV7-3,TRBJ2-6,-,-,CASSPTAGTGANVLTF,TGTGCCAGCAGCCCAACGGCGGGGACTGGGGCCAACGTCCTGACTTTC
TRBV20-1,TRBJ2-2,-,-,CSARNYRSGGGNTGELFF,TGCAGTGCTAGAAATTATCGGTCCGGAGGAGGGAACACCGGGGAGCTGTTTTTT
TRBV19,TRBJ2-3,-,-,CASSMGVLTDTQYF,TGTGCCAGTAGTATGGGAGTACTTACAGATACGCAGTATTTT
TRBV6-1,TRBJ2-3,TRBD2,-,CASSVSSGSPTDTQYF,TGTGCCAGCAGTGTTTCTAGCGGGAGTCCGACAGATACGCAGTATTTT
TRBV7-8,TRBJ2-5,-,-,CASSLGVGFMQETQYF,TGTGCCAGCAGCCTAGGGGTAGGGTTTATGCAAGAGACCCAGTACTTC
TRBV3-1,TRBJ2-1,TRBD2,many,CASSQESSGRGGQFF,TGTGCCAGCAGCCAAGAGTCCAGCGGGAGGGGGGGGCAGTTCTTC
TRBV30,TRBJ1-5,-,-,CAWSADRNSNQPQHF,TGTGCCTGGAGTGCCGACAGAAATAGCAATCAGCCCCAGCATTTT
TRBV30,TRBJ2-7,TRBD2,many,CAWSVQREQQYF,TGTGCCTGGAGTGTACAGCGGGAGCAGCAGTACTTC
TRBV20-1,TRBJ2-3,-,many,CSARDARPTDTQYF,TGCAGTGCTAGAGATGCCAGACCCACAGATACGCAGTATTTT
TRBV29-1,TRBJ2-1,TRBD1,-,CSVLGQGSYNEQFF,TGCAGCGTTCTAGGACAGGGATCCTACAATGAGCAGTTCTTC
TRBV7-9,TRBJ2-5,-,-,CASSQRRYQETQYF,TGTGCCAGCAGCCAACGGCGATATCAAGAGACCCAGTACTTC
TRBV30,TRBJ2-1,-,few,CAWIRAGQGSEQFF,TGTGCCTGGATTAGGGCAGGGCAGGGAAGTGAGCAGTTCTTC
TRBV6-1,TRBJ2-2,-,-,CASRAEKGVNTGELFF,TGTGCCAGCCGGGCGGAGAAAGGAGTCAACACCGGGGAGCTGTTTTTT
TRBV7-2,TRBJ2-7,TRBD2,few,CASNPIPRLAGVDEQYF,TGTGCCAGCAACCCGATCCCCCGGCTAGCGGGAGTCGACGAGCAGTACTTC
TRBV27,TRBJ1-5,-,-,CASRHTGRVGQPQHF,TGTGCCAGCAGGCACACAGGGCGGGTGGGACAGCCCCAGCATTTT
TRBV27,TRBJ2-2,TRBD1,many,CASSTYRGPGTGELFF,TGTGCCAGCAGTACCTACAGGGGACCGGGGACCGGGGAGCTGTTTTTT
TRBV20-1,TRBJ1-1,TRBD1,many,CSASTGEGHTEAFF,TGCAGTGCGTCGACAGGGGAAGGCCACACTGAAGCTTTCTTT
TRBV20-1,TRBJ1-1,-,many,CSASRSRDTEAFF,TGCAGTGCCTCTCGATCCCGGGACACTGAAGCTTTCTTT
TRBV29-1,TRBJ2-2,TRBD2,few,CSVEDLGGKSGELFF,TGCAGCGTTGAAGATCTGGGGGGGAAATCCGGGGAGCTGTTTTTT
TRBV30,TRBJ2-2,-,many,CAWSVWATSGTGELFF,TGTGCCTGGAGTGTATGGGCTACCTCGGGAACCGGGGAGCTGTTTTTT
TRBV3-1,TRBJ2-7,-,many,CASSQGGAPRDEQYF,TGTGCCAGCAGCCAAGGGGGTGCTCCCCGGGACGAGCAGTACTTC
TRBV19,TRBJ1-2,-,-,CASSISDGHYGYTF,TGTGCCAGTAGTATATCCGACGGTCACTATGGCTACACCTTC
TRBV2,TRBJ2-7,-,many,CASSELAFSSYEQYF,TGTGCCAGCAGCGAGCTAGCGTTCTCCTCCTACGAGCAGTACTTC
TRBV19,TRBJ1-2,-,-,CASSISGPSGYTF,TGTGCCAGTAGTATCTCAGGCCCGTCGGGCTACACCTTC
TRBV18,TRBJ1-2,TRBD1,few,CASSTKPGQGEGYTF,TGTGCCAGCTCTACTAAACCGGGACAGGGGGAAGGCTACACCTTC
TRBV5-1,TRBJ2-3,TRBD2,many,CASSFSTSGSRNTQYF,TGCGCCAGCAGCTTTTCTACTAGCGGGAGTCGGAATACGCAGTATTTT
TRBV28,TRBJ1-4,TRBD1,many,CASRRGQAEKLFF,TGTGCCAGCAGGAGGGGGCAGGCTGAAAAACTGTTTTTT
TRBV7-9,TRBJ2-3,TRBD2,many,CASSFSSGRAVDTQYF,TGTGCCAGCAGCTTCTCGAGCGGGAGGGCCGTAGATACGCAGTATTTT
TRBV19,TRBJ2-1,TRBD2,-,CASNTGTSGLEQFF,TGTGCCAGTAACACCGGGACTAGCGGATTAGAGCAGTTCTTC
TRBV7-9,TRBJ1-3,-,many,CASTSSGRGTGNTIYF,TGTGCCAGCACCTCTTCGGGGCGCGGGACTGGAAACACCATATATTTT
TRBV20-1,TRBJ2-3,-,many,CSARSWGASTDTQYF,TGCAGTGCTAGATCCTGGGGGGCAAGCACAGATACGCAGTATTTT
TRBV10-2,TRBJ2-3,-,few,CASSEWTTSTDTQYF,TGCGCCAGCAGTGAGTGGACGACTAGCACAGATACGCAGTATTTT
TRBV6-2/TRBV6-3,TRBJ2-7,-,many,CASSYTGTVYEQYF,TGTGCCAGCAGTTATACCGGGACTGTTTACGAGCAGTACTTC
TRBV7-9,TRBJ2-5,-,many,CASSFSRTGGATQYF,TGTGCCAGCAGCTTTAGCCGGACAGGCGGGGCGACCCAGTACTTC
TRBV30,TRBJ2-7,-,-,CAWSVPWVRYEQYF,TGTGCCTGGAGTGTACCGTGGGTTAGATACGAGCAGTACTTC
TRBV20-1,TRBJ2-1,-,-,CSARGGPNNEQFF,TGCAGTGCTAGAGGTGGACCGAACAATGAGCAGTTCTTC
TRBV7-9,TRBJ1-5,-,many,CASSPTGNQPQHF,TGTGCCAGCAGCCCAACAGGGAATCAGCCCCAGCATTTT
TRBV28,TRBJ1-1,-,many,CASRHREAFF,TGTGCCAGCAGGCACAGGGAAGCTTTCTTT
TRBV27,TRBJ1-6,-,many,CASNWAGRESPLHF,TGTGCCAGCAATTGGGCGGGGAGGGAATCACCCCTCCACTTT
TRBV20-1,TRBJ2-7,-,many,CSARASQSHEQYF,TGCAGTGCTAGAGCCTCCCAGTCGCACGAGCAGTACTTC
TRBV28,TRBJ2-3,-,many,CASRPSPPTDTQYF,TGTGCCAGCAGACCCTCCCCTCCCACAGATACGCAGTATTTT
TRBV24-1,TRBJ2-1,TRBD2,many,CATSDFGTSSRNEQFF,TGTGCCACCAGTGATTTTGGGACTAGCAGTCGCAATGAGCAGTTCTTC
TRBV5-1,TRBJ1-1,-,many,CASTEGSAMAEAFF,TGCGCCAGCACGGAGGGTTCCGCAATGGCTGAAGCTTTCTTT
TRBV29-1,TRBJ1-2,-,-,CSVAGEHYYGYTF,TGCAGCGTTGCAGGGGAACATTACTATGGCTACACCTTC
TRBV6-1,TRBJ2-3,TRBD2,many,CASSRTSGPTGDTQYF,TGTGCCAGCAGTCGGACTAGCGGGCCAACCGGAGATACGCAGTATTTT